This T cell receptor beta chain was identified during a study of cytomegalovirus exposure and HLA in healthy donors. Comment on this clone: The antigen remains unidentified.

Study-wide findings and caveats: Researchers reportedly found TCR beta sequences accurately predicted most subjects' HLA-A and HLA-B alleles. No immune exposure information besides CMV serostatus was available. Analyses of presence/absence relied on an assumption of roughly uniform sequencing depth across donors.

PCR employed 60 Vbeta and 13 Jbeta primers. Here immunoSEQ multiplex PCR was the method, and the copy in TCRdb shows in-frame clones only, minus some. Here the sample spans 150,000 to 200,000 clones, approximately 62% being singletons. Germline CDR1 and CDR2: SGHAT and FQNNGV. This CDR3 is built from 13 residues. Deletions cut 6 bases from V and 0 bases from J, with 7 bases between. This TCR was sampled from a man aged 45-65 years in good health and CMV-seronegative. This chain joins TRBV11-2 and TRBJ2-3; unclear D gene. The material sequenced was PBMCs. The CDR3 DNA sequence: TGTGCCAGCAGGGCTAGTAGCACAGATACGCAGTATTTT. This encodes CASRASSTDTQYF.